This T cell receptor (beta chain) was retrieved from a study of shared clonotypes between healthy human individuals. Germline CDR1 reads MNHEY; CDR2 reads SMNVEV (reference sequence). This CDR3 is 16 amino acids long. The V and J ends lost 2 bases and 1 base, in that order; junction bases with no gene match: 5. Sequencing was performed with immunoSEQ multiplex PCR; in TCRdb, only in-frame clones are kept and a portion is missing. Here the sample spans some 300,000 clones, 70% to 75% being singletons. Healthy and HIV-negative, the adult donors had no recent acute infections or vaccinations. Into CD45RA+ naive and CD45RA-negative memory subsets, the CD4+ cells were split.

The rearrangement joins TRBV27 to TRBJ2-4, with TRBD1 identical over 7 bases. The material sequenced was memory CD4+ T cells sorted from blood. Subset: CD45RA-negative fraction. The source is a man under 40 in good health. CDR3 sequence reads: CASSLAGGLAKNIQYF. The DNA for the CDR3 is TGTGCCAGCAGTTTAGCAGGGGGATTGGCCAAAAACATTCAGTACTTC.